These 22 T cell receptor beta chains came from one sample sequenced in a study of blood T cell repertoires in COVID-19. Assay used: immunoSEQ multiplex PCR; TCRdb lists only in-frame clones, some missing. The table lists approximately 120,000 clones, about 79% of them singletons. Specimen: peripheral blood. The source is a woman older than 75 with active or convalescent COVID-19.

V usage is TRBV28 and J usage is TRBJ1-5; a weak D match, TRBD1 (5 bases). This CDR3 has 15 residues. CDR1 and CDR2 from the germline V gene are MDHEN and SYDVKM. V lost 2 bases to trimming and J lost 8 bases, with 16 bases between them. CDR3 sequence: CASSLEGRARKPQHF. The CDR3 region has the DNA TGTGCCAGCAGTTTAGAAGGCAGGGCTCGCAAGCCCCAGCATTTT.

CDR3 DNA sequence: TGTGCCAGCAGGGGACTAGCGGTTAGGTCAGATACGCAGTATTTT. Translation gives CASRGLAVRSDTQYF. The J gene is TRBJ2-3, the V gene TRBV6-5, with 11 bases lining up with TRBD2. Germline V CDR1 and CDR2: MNHEY, SVGAGI. V lost 6 bases, J lost 4 bases, and 6 bases stayed unmatched. This CDR3 region has 15 residues.

The chain uses TRBV2 and TRBJ1-2; 9 bases fit TRBD1. This CDR3 is 13 amino acids long. The germline V gene has CDR1 SNHLY and CDR2 FYNNEI. V lost 5 bases and J lost 8; bases outside the gene matches: 6. The CDR3 region has the DNA TGTGCCAGCAGTCGAGGACAGGGGTACGGCTACACCTTC. Amino acid sequence: CASSRGQGYGYTF. Variable domain in full (rest from reference TRBV2 and TRBJ1-2): EPEVTQTPSHQVTQMGQEVILRCVPISNHLYFYWYRQILGQKVEFLVSFYNNEISEKSEIFDDQFSVERPDGSNFTLKIRSTKLEDSAMYFCASSRGQGYGYTFGSGTRLTVV.

The V call is TRBV6-2 or TRBV6-3, the J call TRBJ1-5; no firm D call. V dropped 5 bases and J dropped 0 bases, with 8 bases sitting between them. This CDR3 contains 14 residues. Germline V gene sequence: CDR1 MNHEY, CDR2 SVGEGT. The CDR3 is CASSLLYSNQPQHF. CDR3 DNA sequence: TGTGCCAGCAGTCTACTATATAGCAATCAGCCCCAGCATTTT.

The chain is built from TRBV27 and TRBJ1-2; 10 nucleotides line up with TRBD1. The CDR3 spans 15 residues. The J segment lost 5 bases and the V segment lost 0 bases, leaving 3 bases of the junction unmatched. The germline gives CDR1 MNHEY, CDR2 SMNVEV (reference sequence). The DNA for the CDR3 is TGTGCCAGCAGTTTATCGAAGGGACAGGGGTATGGCTACACCTTC. Amino acid sequence: CASSLSKGQGYGYTF.

The chain couples TRBV21-1 to TRBJ2-3; the table's D call TRBD2 went unverified against the DNA. TRBV21-1 is given as a pseudogene. The CDR3 is 16 residues long. CDR3 DNA: TGTGCCAGCAGCAAAGAGGGACTAGCGGGAACAGATACGCAGTATTTT. This translates into CASSKEGLAGTDTQYF.

The J gene is TRBJ2-1, the V gene TRBV28; TRBD2 matches 8 bases. CDR1 MDHEN and CDR2 SYDVKM come from the germline V gene. The CDR3 totals 16 residues. V was pared by 6 bases and J by 0 bases, with 7 bases of the junction left unmatched. CDR3 coding DNA: TGTGCCAGCAGCACCTCGGGGGGGCACTCCTACAATGAGCAGTTCTTC. It translates to CASSTSGGHSYNEQFF.

The chain carries TRBV9 and TRBJ1-3, with 7 nucleotides matching TRBD1. The CDR3 extends over 16 amino acids. With V trimmed by 0 bases and J by 0 bases, 3 bases remained unmatched. CDR1 is SGDLS and CDR2 is YYNGEE in the germline V gene. Here the CDR3 DNA reads TGTGCCAGCAGCGTAGAGGACAGGTTCTCTGGAAACACCATATATTTT. Amino acid sequence: CASSVEDRFSGNTIYF.

This clone turned up a few times. The rearrangement links TRBV3-1 (or the pseudogene TRBV3-2) to TRBJ1-6, with a possible D match to TRBD1 (5 bases). The CDR3 runs 17 residues. Germline V lookup: CDR1 LGHDT, CDR2 YNNKEL (reference sequence). Trimming took off 4 bases at V and 10 bases at J, with 23 bases between the two ends. Written as DNA, the CDR3 is TGTGCCAGCAGCCTCCAGCAAGGGGTAGAAGGTTACTCACCCCTCCACTTT. This gives the protein CASSLQQGVEGYSPLHF.

This chain connects TRBV4-1 to TRBJ1-2; TRBD1 agrees at 7 bases. The CDR3 consists of 14 residues. The V segment lost 4 bases and the J segment 4 bases; nucleotides outside the gene matches: 6. Germline V CDR1 and CDR2: MGHRA, YSYEKL. CDR3 region: CASSRSGQTYGYTF. In DNA form, the CDR3 reads TGCGCCAGCAGCCGATCGGGACAGACCTATGGCTACACCTTC.

The V and J genes are TRBV28 and TRBJ2-7; tentative D call: TRBD2 (5 bases). The CDR3 is made up of 13 amino acids. V lost 2 bases to trimming and J lost 6 bases, with 11 bases between them. Per the germline V gene, CDR1 is MDHEN and CDR2 is SYDVKM. The CDR3 region is CASSLATRSEQYF. In DNA form, the CDR3 reads TGTGCCAGCAGTTTAGCAACTAGATCCGAGCAGTACTTC.

This chain joins TRBV20-1 and TRBJ2-7; 7 positions match TRBD2. This CDR3 spans 11 amino acids. CDR1 is DFQATT, CDR2 SNEGSKA, per germline (reference sequence). The ends lost 7 bases at V and 1 base at J; junction bases unmatched: 1. Here the CDR3 reads CSGGGSYEQYF. In DNA form, the CDR3 reads TGCAGTGGCGGGGGTTCCTACGAGCAGTACTTC.

CDR3 bases: TGTGCCAGCAGCCAAGTAGGGAGCTGGGGGAGGGACGAGCAGTACTTC. It encodes CASSQVGSWGRDEQYF. The V and J genes are TRBV4-2 and TRBJ2-7, with 7 bases lining up with TRBD2. In germline, CDR1 is LGHNA, CDR2 YNFKEQ. The J segment lost 5 bases and the V segment lost 1 base, leaving 11 bases of the junction unmatched. This CDR3 is built from 16 residues.

The CDR3 DNA follows: TGTGCCAGCAGCCTCTGGACAGGGGCGAACACTGAAGCTTTCTTT. The encoded protein is CASSLWTGANTEAFF. The rearrangement links TRBV5-5 to TRBJ1-1, with 9 bases identical to TRBD1. After removal of 4 bases from V and 1 base from J, the junction contained 5 bases not matched to a gene. Looked up from germline, CDR1 is SGHKS and CDR2 is YYEKEE (reference sequence). This CDR3 has 15 amino acids.

Note on this clone: The junction shows a germline mismatch at one end, possibly a read error. J is TRBJ1-1 and V is TRBV27, with a possible D match to TRBD1 (6 bases). Germline lookup yields CDR1 MNHEY and CDR2 SMNVEV (reference sequence). This CDR3 region has 14 residues. The CDR3 coding sequence is TGTGCCAGCAGGCCGGGACACCGTAACACTGAAGCTTTTTTT. Amino acid sequence: CASRPGHRNTEAFF.

The V gene is TRBV10-3, the J gene TRBJ2-2; TRBD2 agrees at 10 bases. The ends lost 6 bases at V and 1 base at J; junction bases unmatched: 5. Germline-derived CDR1 and CDR2 are ENHRY and SYGVKD. This CDR3 has 16 amino acids. The CDR3 loop is CAIRISGRMNTGELFF. CDR3 DNA: TGTGCCATCAGAATTAGCGGGAGGATGAACACCGGGGAGCTGTTTTTT.

The chain is built from TRBV3-1 (or the pseudogene TRBV3-2) and TRBJ2-1; possibly TRBD2 for D (6 bases). CDR3 length equals 15 residues. Trimming shortened V by 1 base and J by 4 bases, and 11 bases separated the two germline ends. Looked up from germline, CDR1 is LGHDT and CDR2 is YNNKEL (reference sequence). The DNA of the CDR3 is TGTGCCAGCAGCCAAGGACTAGATTTTTACAATGAGCAGTTCTTC. Translation: CASSQGLDFYNEQFF.

V and J are TRBV9 and TRBJ2-4, with TRBD1 matching over 10 bases. Germline assignment: CDR1 SGDLS and CDR2 YYNGEE. The ends lost 2 bases at V and 6 bases at J; junction bases unmatched: 5. This CDR3 contains 15 residues. The CDR3 coding sequence is TGTGCCAGCAGCGTCGACAGGGGGCGCGGAAACATTCAGTACTTC. This translates into CASSVDRGRGNIQYF. The entire variable domain, with the rest obtained from reference TRBV9 and TRBJ2-4, is as follows: DSGVTQTPKHLITATGQRVTLRCSPRSGDLSVYWYQQSLDQGLQFLIQYYNGEERAKGNILERFSAQQFPDLHSELNLSSLELGDSALYFCASSVDRGRGNIQYFGAGTRLSVL.

The rearrangement joins TRBV6-5 to TRBJ2-4; tentative D call: TRBD1 (6 bases). V dropped 6 bases and J dropped 2 bases, with 14 bases sitting between them. This CDR3 contains 15 residues. Germline V lookup: CDR1 MNHEY, CDR2 SVGAGI. Written as DNA, the CDR3 is TGTGCCAGCAGAAGACAGGAATTCTCCAAAAACATTCAGTACTTC. As protein: CASRRQEFSKNIQYF.

The chain recombines TRBV19 with TRBJ2-7, with 8 bases aligning to TRBD2. V trimming: 6 bases; J trimming: 5 bases; junction bases outside the gene matches: 9. This CDR3 is built from 14 residues. The germline CDR1 and CDR2 sequences are LNHDA and SQIVND (reference sequence). The CDR3: CASSWTGTRDEQYF. Written as DNA, the CDR3 is TGTGCCAGTAGCTGGACCGGGACTAGGGACGAGCAGTACTTC.

V usage is TRBV24-1 and J usage is TRBJ2-3; 7 positions match TRBD2. After removal of 9 bases from V and 0 bases from J, the junction contained 8 bases not matched to a gene. CDR1 and CDR2 from the germline V gene are KGHDR and SFDVKD. CDR3 length: 15 residues. The CDR3 spells CATQAAGTSTDTQYF. CDR3 coding DNA: TGTGCCACCCAAGCAGCGGGGACTAGCACAGATACGCAGTATTTT.

This clone was recorded many times. The chain combines TRBV28 with TRBJ1-3, with a tentative D call TRBD1 (5 bases). This CDR3 is built from 15 residues. Germline V gene data show CDR1 as MDHEN and CDR2 as SYDVKM. Trimming shortened V by 7 bases and J by 2 bases, and 15 bases separated the two germline ends. This CDR3 reads CASNNPGVAGNTIYF. The DNA for the CDR3 is TGTGCCAGCAACAACCCGGGGGTTGCTGGAAACACCATATATTTT.